This entry lists 24 T cell receptor beta chains sequenced from one sample in a study of blood T cell repertoires in COVID-19. Clones were sequenced by immunoSEQ multiplex PCR, and TCRdb holds only the in-frame ones, with some missing. This sample has about 120,000 clones; around 87% occur once, and the top ten carry about 2%. The source material was peripheral blood. These receptors were obtained from a woman in her forties or fifties with acute or convalescent COVID-19.

This rearrangement joins TRBV5-1 to TRBJ2-7; 7 positions agree with TRBD2. The J segment lost 3 bases and the V segment lost 6 bases, leaving 6 bases of the junction unmatched. CDR1 is SGHRS, CDR2 YFSETQ, per germline. This CDR3 comprises 13 residues. The chain's CDR3 is CASTLTGGYEQYF. CDR3 coding DNA: TGCGCCAGCACCCTTACGGGGGGCTACGAGCAGTACTTC.

The chain uses TRBV7-2 and TRBJ2-7; 9 bases map to TRBD2. Trimming took 6 bases from V and 3 from J; bases not matched to a gene: 6. The CDR3 totals 14 residues. Germline V gene data show CDR1 as SGHTA and CDR2 as FQGNSA. The CDR3 spells CASSSSGENYEQYF. CDR3 bases: TGTGCCAGCAGTTCTAGCGGGGAAAACTACGAGCAGTACTTC.

This chain links TRBV19 with TRBJ2-1, with D possibly TRBD2 on 7 matching bases. The CDR3 contains 20 residues. The germline gives CDR1 LNHDA, CDR2 SQIVND (reference sequence). Trimming shortened V by 3 bases and J by 4 bases, and 28 bases separated the two germline ends. The CDR3 coding sequence is TGTGCCAGTAGTATCAGGGGTATGGCGGGAGCTGGGGGTACGTACAATGAGCAGTTCTTC. Translation: CASSIRGMAGAGGTYNEQFF.

V and J are TRBV5-8 and TRBJ2-7; 8 bases agree with TRBD1. The V gene end was trimmed by 4 bases and the J gene end by 0 bases; junction bases not matched to a gene: 9. This CDR3 has 16 residues. CDR1 and CDR2 from the germline V gene are SGHTS and YDEGEE. The CDR3 DNA reads TGTGCCAGCAGCCCCTACCTTGGACAGGGCTCCTACGAGCAGTACTTC. Its translation: CASSPYLGQGSYEQYF.

The chain couples TRBV25-1 to TRBJ2-6; D is possibly TRBD2 (6 bases). The ends were cut back, 6 bases at V and 4 bases at J, with 13 bases in the middle. CDR3 length: 15 amino acids. From germline, CDR1 is MGHDK and CDR2 SYGVNS. CDR3 bases: TGTGCCAGCAGGGAGAGGGAGGCCGGGGCCAACGTCCTGACTTTC. Encoded protein: CASREREAGANVLTF. Looking up the rest from reference TRBV25-1 and TRBJ2-6 gives the full variable domain: EADIYQTPRYLVIGTGKKITLECSQTMGHDKMYWYQQDPGMELHLIHYSYGVNSTEKGDLSSESTVSRIRTEHFPLTLESARPSHTSQYLCASREREAGANVLTFGAGSRLTVL.

V gene TRBV7-3 combines with J gene TRBJ2-2, with 7 bases aligning to TRBD1. The germline CDR1 and CDR2 sequences are SGHTA and FQGTGA. V shed 5 bases, J shed 4 bases, and the junction held 7 bases outside the gene matches. The CDR3 is made up of 15 amino acids. The CDR3 DNA sequence: TGTGCCAGCAGCAACCACAGGGGATTCACCGGGGAGCTGTTTTTT. Amino acids: CASSNHRGFTGELFF.

J is TRBJ1-2 and V is TRBV3-1 (or the pseudogene TRBV3-2), with a weak D call TRBD1 (5 bases). V lost 0 bases, J lost 1 base, and 12 bases lay in between. The CDR3 extends over 16 amino acids. Germline values: CDR1 LGHDT, CDR2 YNNKEL (reference sequence). CDR3 in DNA: TGTGCCAGCAGCCAAGATAGGACATTTTATAACTATGGCTACACCTTC. It encodes CASSQDRTFYNYGYTF.

The rearrangement links TRBV6-5 to TRBJ2-7, with 11 bases lining up with TRBD2. CDR3 size: 14 residues. The junction had 2 bases not matched to a gene; V was cut back by 6 bases and J by 1 base. The germline V gene has CDR1 MNHEY and CDR2 SVGAGI. This CDR3 is CASRTSGESYEQYF. In DNA form, the CDR3 reads TGTGCCAGCAGGACTAGCGGGGAATCCTACGAGCAGTACTTC.

This clone has just one count. Other nucleotide sequences in the sample specify the same CDR3. This chain links TRBV18 with TRBJ2-3; tentatively, D is TRBD2 (6 bases). The V gene's germline CDR1 is KGHSH and CDR2 LQKENI. The CDR3 is 15 amino acids. The ends were cut back, 1 base at V and 3 bases at J, with 11 bases in the middle. This chain's CDR3 is CASSPRDSRTDTQYF. CDR3 DNA sequence: TGTGCCAGCTCACCACGGGACTCACGAACAGATACGCAGTATTTT.

The V gene is TRBV6-1, the J gene TRBJ2-3, with D possibly being TRBD2 (5 bases). This CDR3 has 16 amino acids. The germline gives CDR1 MNHNS, CDR2 SASEGT. The V gene lost 4 bases and the J gene lost 0 bases, with 14 bases spanning the gap. The CDR3 reads CASSARRGTSTDTQYF. The CDR3 region has the DNA TGTGCCAGCAGTGCGAGACGGGGAACTAGCACAGATACGCAGTATTTT.

The rearrangement uses TRBV7-9 and TRBJ1-2; 9 nucleotides line up with TRBD1. This CDR3 spans 12 amino acids. Germline V gene data show CDR1 as SEHNR and CDR2 as FQNEAQ (reference sequence). V shed 5 bases and J 8 bases; nucleotides not matched to a gene: 3. CDR3 bases: TGTGCCAGCAGCCATGGGACAGGGGGCTACACCTTC. Its translation is CASSHGTGGYTF. Full variable domain (outside the CDR3, taken from reference TRBV7-9 and TRBJ1-2): DTGVSQNPRHKITKRGQNVTFRCDPISEHNRLYWYRQTLGQGPEFLTYFQNEAQLEKSRLLSDRFSAERPKGSFSTLEIQRTEQGDSAMYLCASSHGTGGYTFGSGTRLTVV.

The rearrangement uses TRBV15 and TRBJ2-7; 7 nucleotides agree with TRBD2. J gave up 7 bases and V 5 bases, and 11 bases lay outside the gene matches. CDR3 length: 14 amino acids. Germline CDR1 LNHNV, CDR2 YYDKDF (reference sequence). This CDR3 is CATSFGEGTKEQYF. In nucleotides, the CDR3 is TGTGCCACCAGCTTTGGCGAGGGGACTAAGGAGCAGTACTTC.

This clone was picked up one time. The chain has TRBV5-6 and TRBJ1-1, with D maybe TRBD1 (5 bases). The CDR3 contains 12 residues. Germline CDR1 SGHDT, CDR2 YYEEEE. V lost 2 bases to trimming and J lost 7 bases, with 9 bases between them. CDR3 nucleotide sequence: TGTGCCAGCAGCTTACCCCAGGGTGAAGCTTTCTTT. Amino acids: CASSLPQGEAFF. The full variable domain, completed using reference TRBV5-6 and TRBJ1-1, is DAGVTQSPTHLIKTRGQQVTLRCSPKSGHDTVSWYQQALGQGPQFIFQYYEEEERQRGNFPDRFSGHQFPNYSSELNVNALLLGDSALYLCASSLPQGEAFFGQGTRLTVV.

The genes are TRBV6-1 and TRBJ1-1; 8 bases align to TRBD1. The germline V gene has CDR1 MNHNS and CDR2 SASEGT. The CDR3 length is 16 residues. V lost 1 base and J lost 2; bases outside the gene matches: 6. The CDR3 DNA is TGTGCCAGCAGTGAAGGAAGAACAGGGGGTAACACTGAAGCTTTCTTT. Translating gives CASSEGRTGGNTEAFF.

The chain joins TRBV9 to TRBJ2-1; D perhaps matches TRBD2 (5 bases). The germline CDR1 and CDR2 sequences are SGDLS and YYNGEE. V lost 0 bases and J lost 0, with 13 bases in between. The CDR3 consists of 17 residues. CDR3: CASSVGSQRSSYNEQFF. In DNA form, the CDR3 reads TGTGCCAGCAGCGTAGGATCCCAGCGGAGCTCCTACAATGAGCAGTTCTTC.

As DNA, the CDR3 is TGTGCCAGCAGTTACACCTACGGACTAGCTCGCTACAATGAGCAGTTCTTC. As protein: CASSYTYGLARYNEQFF. The rearrangement links TRBV6-2 or TRBV6-3 to TRBJ2-1, with TRBD2 matching 8 bases. The CDR3 is 17 amino acids. The germline V gene encodes CDR1 MNHEY and CDR2 SVGEGT. Trimming at V came to 2 bases and at J to 3 bases, leaving 9 bases not matched to a gene.

This clone was counted between two and nine times. The genes are TRBV3-1 (or the pseudogene TRBV3-2) and TRBJ2-5; no definite D call. The CDR3 has 14 residues. Germline V gives CDR1 LGHDT, CDR2 YNNKEL (reference sequence). The germline V and J ends were trimmed by 2 bases and 2 bases, with 9 bases remaining between them. The CDR3 nucleotides read TGTGCCAGCAGCCAAAAGAGGTTACAAGAGACCCAGTACTTC. Amino acid sequence: CASSQKRLQETQYF.

This clone has more than one count but fewer than ten. CDR3 residues: CASSDYRGLEKLFF. The DNA of the CDR3 is TGTGCCAGCAGTGACTACAGGGGGCTGGAAAAACTGTTTTTT. This rearrangement joins TRBV25-1 to TRBJ1-4, with 9 bases matching TRBD1. Germline CDR1 reads MGHDK; CDR2 reads SYGVNS. Losses at the gene ends were 3 bases for V and 8 bases for J; bases not matched to a gene: 4. The CDR3 contains 14 residues. The variable domain in full, with the rest retrieved from reference TRBV25-1 and TRBJ1-4, is EADIYQTPRYLVIGTGKKITLECSQTMGHDKMYWYQQDPGMELHLIHYSYGVNSTEKGDLSSESTVSRIRTEHFPLTLESARPSHTSQYLCASSDYRGLEKLFFGSGTQLSVL.

The chain carries TRBV7-9 and TRBJ2-5, with D possibly being TRBD2 (5 bases). The ends were cut back, 4 bases at V and 5 bases at J, with 17 bases in the middle. This CDR3 has 15 residues. Germline CDR1 and CDR2: SEHNR and FQNEAQ (reference sequence). The chain's CDR3 is CASSYQRLIGETQYF. The CDR3 bases are TGTGCCAGCAGCTACCAGCGGTTGATCGGCGAGACCCAGTACTTC.

This chain joins TRBV6-5 and TRBJ1-1, with 9 bases that match TRBD1. Per the germline V gene, CDR1 is MNHEY and CDR2 is SVGAGI. Unmatched junction bases numbered 1, after V lost 4 bases and J lost 1 base. The CDR3 has 14 amino acids. The CDR3 here is CASSSGQGNTEAFF. CDR3 nucleotides: TGTGCCAGCAGTTCGGGACAGGGGAACACTGAAGCTTTCTTT.

A single count supports this clone. The rearrangement uses TRBV24-1 and TRBJ1-2; D may be TRBD1 (5 bases). Germline CDR1 reads KGHDR; CDR2 reads SFDVKD. This CDR3 is 13 amino acids long. Between the trimmed V and J ends, which lost 3 bases and 4 bases, there was a span of 8 bases. The CDR3 region is CATSDGDSYGYTF. In DNA, the CDR3 is TGTGCCACCAGTGATGGGGACTCCTATGGCTACACCTTC.

This chain connects TRBV7-6 to TRBJ2-1, with D possibly TRBD1 on 8 matching bases. V was cut by 1 base and J by 10 bases, with 14 bases left in between. Germline CDR1 SGHVS, CDR2 FNYEAQ. The CDR3 length is 14 residues. CDR3 nucleotide sequence: TGTGCCAGCAGCTTAGTGGCGGGGGACAGGGAGCAGTTCTTC. Residues: CASSLVAGDREQFF.

The J gene is TRBJ2-5, the V gene TRBV18, with 8 positions matching TRBD1. The CDR3 totals 14 residues. Germline values: CDR1 KGHSH, CDR2 LQKENI. J gave up 5 bases and V 3 bases, and 5 bases lay outside the gene matches. The DNA of the CDR3 is TGTGCCAGCTCACCCAGGGGGCCGGGGGAGACCCAGTACTTC. Residues: CASSPRGPGETQYF.

This chain uses TRBV6-2 or TRBV6-3 with TRBJ2-1; 11 bases are shared with TRBD2. CDR1 and CDR2 (germline): MNHEY, SVGEGT. The CDR3 length is 17 residues. V was pared by 5 bases and J by 8 bases, with 14 bases of the junction left unmatched. Here the CDR3 reads CASSHELAGVRRDEQFF. CDR3 DNA sequence: TGTGCCAGCAGTCACGAACTAGCGGGGGTCAGAAGGGATGAGCAGTTCTTC.